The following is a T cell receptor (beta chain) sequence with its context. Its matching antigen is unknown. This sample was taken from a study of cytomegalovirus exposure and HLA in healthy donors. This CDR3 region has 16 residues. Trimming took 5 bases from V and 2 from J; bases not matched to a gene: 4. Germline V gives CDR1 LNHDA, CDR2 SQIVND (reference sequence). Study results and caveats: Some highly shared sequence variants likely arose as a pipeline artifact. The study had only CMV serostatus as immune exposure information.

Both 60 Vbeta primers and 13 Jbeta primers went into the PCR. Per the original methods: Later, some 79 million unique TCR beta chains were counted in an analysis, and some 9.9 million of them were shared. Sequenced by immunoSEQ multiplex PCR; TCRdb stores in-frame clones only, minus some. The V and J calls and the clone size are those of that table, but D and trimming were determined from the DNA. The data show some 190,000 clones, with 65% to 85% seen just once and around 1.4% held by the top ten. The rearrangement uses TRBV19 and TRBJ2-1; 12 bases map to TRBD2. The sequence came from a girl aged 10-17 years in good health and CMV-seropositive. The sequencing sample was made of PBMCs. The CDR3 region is CASSPLAGGAYNEQFF. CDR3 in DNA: TGTGCCAGTAGTCCCCTAGCGGGAGGGGCCTACAATGAGCAGTTCTTC.